The 16 T cell receptor beta chains below were found in one sample sequenced in a study of T cell changes during pregnancy in multiple sclerosis. This table comes from immunoSEQ multiplex PCR, and its TCRdb copy is limited to in-frame clones, with some not included. The data show under 95,000 clones, 75% to 95% seen once. The sequenced sample was peripheral blood, obtained after pregnancy. All receptors derive from a female donor in good health, enrolled as a control in a pregnancy study.

The chain links TRBV2 to TRBJ2-3, with D perhaps matching TRBD1 (6 bases). This CDR3 region has 12 residues. CDR1 and CDR2 (germline): SNHLY, FYNNEI. V was trimmed by 6 bases and J by 5 bases, leaving 9 bases between them. CDR3 protein: CASRGTLDTQYF. The CDR3 DNA reads as TGTGCCAGCAGAGGGACACTAGATACGCAGTATTTT.

The chain carries TRBV28 and TRBJ1-2; D is uncertain. This CDR3 has 13 residues. Trimming pared 10 bases from V and 8 bases from J, leaving 20 bases between. Germline V CDR1 and CDR2: MDHEN, SYDVKM. The CDR3 region is CATPNRDFGGYTF. The CDR3 nucleotides read TGTGCCACCCCTAACCGGGATTTCGGGGGCTACACCTTC.

The chain uses TRBV18 and TRBJ2-5; the D gene is possibly TRBD2 (6 bases). The length of the CDR3 is 15 residues. CDR1 KGHSH and CDR2 LQKENI come from the germline V gene. V was shortened by 1 base and J by 4 bases, with 13 bases between the two germline ends. The CDR3 region has the DNA TGTGCCAGCTCACCACGTGACGGGGGAGGAGAGACCCAGTACTTC. Its translation is CASSPRDGGGETQYF.

The chain uses TRBV6-5 and TRBJ2-7; tentative D call: TRBD1 (6 bases). The CDR3 extends over 14 amino acids. With 7 bases removed from V and 0 bases from J, the gap between germline ends came to 13 bases. From germline, CDR1 is MNHEY and CDR2 SVGAGI. The chain's CDR3 is CASTGTLHSYEQYF. The CDR3 region has the DNA TGTGCCAGCACCGGGACACTTCACTCCTACGAGCAGTACTTC.

The V gene is TRBV4-2, the J gene TRBJ1-3; D is unclear. The CDR3 is made up of 17 amino acids. Germline V gene lookup returns CDR1 LGHNA and CDR2 YNFKEQ. V lost 1 base and J 0 bases, leaving 13 bases between the germline ends. The CDR3 sequence is CASSQGGVLLSGNTIYF. DNA of the CDR3: TGTGCCAGCAGCCAAGGGGGAGTCCTGCTCTCTGGAAACACCATATATTTT.

The chain combines TRBV27 with TRBJ1-2; TRBD1 is a possible D gene (5 bases). The germline V gene has CDR1 MNHEY and CDR2 SMNVEV (reference sequence). The CDR3 loop spans 15 amino acids. Trimming removed 5 bases at V and 0 bases at J, with 13 bases between. This chain's CDR3 is CASSPLAGSNYGYTF. Written as DNA, the CDR3 is TGTGCCAGCAGTCCCCTCGCAGGGTCTAACTATGGCTACACCTTC.

This chain joins TRBV14 and TRBJ2-1, with 8 bases fitting TRBD2. The CDR3 has 16 residues. J lost 5 bases, V lost 4 bases, and 10 bases had no gene match. Germline loops: CDR1 SGHDN, CDR2 FVKESK. The CDR3 is CASSLWSSGAHNEQFF. Here the CDR3 DNA reads TGTGCCAGCAGCCTGTGGAGTAGCGGGGCCCACAATGAGCAGTTCTTC.

The V gene is TRBV28, the J gene TRBJ1-5; 10 bases agree with TRBD1. Germline V gene data show CDR1 as MDHEN and CDR2 as SYDVKM. CDR3 length: 15 residues. V lost 7 bases and J lost 7; bases outside the gene matches: 10. CDR3 nucleotide sequence: TGTGCCAGCACCACAGGGACAGGGGTGATCCAGCCCCAGCATTTT. Translating gives CASTTGTGVIQPQHF.

The chain recombines TRBV29-1 with TRBJ2-5, with D possibly TRBD1 on 6 matching bases. The CDR3 has 13 residues. CDR1 and CDR2 (germline): SQVTM, ANQGSEA. V lost 7 bases, J lost 4 bases, and 16 bases lay in between. CDR3 region: CSGGVTGGETQYF. DNA of the CDR3: TGCAGCGGTGGGGTGACAGGAGGAGAGACCCAGTACTTC. Complete variable domain (other parts from reference TRBV29-1 and TRBJ2-5): SAVISQKPSRDICQRGTSLTIQCQVDSQVTMMFWYRQQPGQSLTLIATANQGSEATYESGFVIDKFPISRPNLTFSTLTVSNMSPEDSSIYLCSGGVTGGETQYFGPGTRLLVL.

This sequence joins TRBV9 and TRBJ1-4, with D perhaps TRBD1 (5 bases). Germline lookup yields CDR1 SGDLS and CDR2 YYNGEE. Trimming left V 3 bases short and J 2 bases short, with 11 bases between. The CDR3 runs to 15 residues. CDR3 nucleotide sequence: TGTGCCAGCAGCGCCCCGACAGCCACTAATGAAAAACTGTTTTTT. Its translation: CASSAPTATNEKLFF.

This sequence joins TRBV7-9 and TRBJ2-1; the D gene is possibly TRBD2 (6 bases). The germline V gene has CDR1 SEHNR and CDR2 FQNEAQ (reference sequence). Trimming removed 3 bases from V and 6 bases from J, with 12 bases in between. The CDR3 extends over 14 amino acids. The CDR3 coding sequence is TGTGCCAGCAGCTTTCAGACTAGAAGCAATGAGCAGTTCTTC. As protein: CASSFQTRSNEQFF. Filled out from reference TRBV7-9 and TRBJ2-1, the complete variable domain reads DTGVSQNPRHKITKRGQNVTFRCDPISEHNRLYWYRQTLGQGPEFLTYFQNEAQLEKSRLLSDRFSAERPKGSFSTLEIQRTEQGDSAMYLCASSFQTRSNEQFFGPGTRLTVL.

The genes are TRBV4-1 and TRBJ2-2; 9 nucleotides agree with TRBD2. Trimming took 2 bases from V and 8 from J; bases not matched to a gene: 9. Germline-derived CDR1 and CDR2 are MGHRA and YSYEKL. The CDR3 extends over 16 amino acids. The CDR3 here is CASSQFSGGGQGELFF. The CDR3 DNA reads as TGCGCCAGCAGCCAATTTAGCGGGGGCGGCCAAGGGGAGCTGTTTTTT.

The rearrangement links TRBV7-3 to TRBJ2-3; 7 nucleotides agree with TRBD1. Looked up from germline, CDR1 is SGHTA and CDR2 is FQGTGA. CDR3 length: 14 amino acids. Trimming took 2 bases from V and 2 from J; bases not matched to a gene: 1. For the CDR3, the DNA is TGTGCCAGCAGCTTAGAGGGGGCCACAGATACGCAGTATTTT. It encodes CASSLEGATDTQYF.

The chain is built from TRBV13 and TRBJ2-4; 8 bases are a match to TRBD1. The CDR3 contains 14 residues. The V segment lost 4 bases and the J segment 9 bases; nucleotides outside the gene matches: 8. Germline CDR1 is PRHDT and CDR2 is FYEKMQ (reference sequence). The CDR3 region has the DNA TGTGCCAGCAGCTCCGGACAGGGAAGCGGCATTCAGTACTTC. Translating it yields CASSSGQGSGIQYF.

The V call is TRBV28, the J call TRBJ2-7, with TRBD1 as a possible D gene (6 bases). The CDR3 spans 12 residues. The V end lost 6 bases, the J end lost 4 bases, and 10 bases lay between the germline ends. Germline values: CDR1 MDHEN, CDR2 SYDVKM. CDR3 sequence (DNA): TGTGCCAGCAGAGGCGGACAGTACGAGCAGTACTTC. Its protein is CASRGGQYEQYF.

The chain combines TRBV4-3 with TRBJ1-3; D is possibly TRBD1 (6 bases). The CDR3 has 15 residues. Germline CDR1 is LGHNA and CDR2 is YSLEER. With 0 bases removed from V and 3 bases from J, the gap between germline ends came to 9 bases. In DNA, the CDR3 is TGCGCCAGCAGCCAAGATCTACAGGGTGGAAACACCATATATTTT. It encodes CASSQDLQGGNTIYF.